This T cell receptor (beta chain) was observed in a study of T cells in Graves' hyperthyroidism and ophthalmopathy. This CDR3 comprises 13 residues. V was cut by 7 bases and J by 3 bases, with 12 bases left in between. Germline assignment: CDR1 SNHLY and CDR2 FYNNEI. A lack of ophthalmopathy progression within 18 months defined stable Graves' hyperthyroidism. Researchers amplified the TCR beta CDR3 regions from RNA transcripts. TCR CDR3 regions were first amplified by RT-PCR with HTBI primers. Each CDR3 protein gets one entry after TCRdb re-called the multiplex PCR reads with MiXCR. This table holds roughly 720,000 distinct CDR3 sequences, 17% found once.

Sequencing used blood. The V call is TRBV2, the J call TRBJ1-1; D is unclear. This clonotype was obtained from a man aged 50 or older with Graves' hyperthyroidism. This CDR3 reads CASTLWMDTEAFF. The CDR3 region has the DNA TGTGCCAGCACCCTATGGATGGACACTGAAGCTTTCTTT. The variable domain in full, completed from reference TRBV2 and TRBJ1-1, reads EPEVTQTPSHQVTQMGQEVILRCVPISNHLYFYWYRQILGQKVEFLVSFYNNEISEKSEIFDDQFSVERPDGSNFTLKIRSTKLEDSAMYFCASTLWMDTEAFFGQGTRLTVV.